This T cell receptor beta chain was retrieved from a study of blood T cell repertoires in COVID-19. On the study more broadly: The United States, Italy and Spain supplied acute and convalescent COVID-19 samples. Sample material is recorded as cDNA or gDNA derived from T cells, B-cell-depleted T cells, or PBMCs.

Original data processing: Quantification of nucleated cells was approximated via reference gene primer amplification. Sequencing used immunoSEQ multiplex PCR; TCRdb keeps in-frame clones, though not all of them. The V and J calls and clone size were taken over from that table, and D and trimming were inferred from the DNA. The sample yields 100,000 to 150,000 clones, around 81% seen once. The germline V gene encodes CDR1 MNHNY and CDR2 SVGAGI (reference sequence). V dropped 4 bases and J dropped 3 bases, with 16 bases sitting between them. The CDR3 has 15 amino acids. The source is a man aged 40-49 years with active or convalescent COVID-19. V is TRBV6-6 and J is TRBJ2-7; TRBD1 is a possible D gene (5 bases). The sample taken for sequencing was peripheral blood. The CDR3 nucleotides are TGTGCCAGCAGTTCCTGGTCAGGGCAGGGCTACGAGCAGTACTTC. This gives the protein CASSSWSGQGYEQYF.